The present T cell receptor (beta chain) was sequenced within a study of radiotherapy plus CTLA-4 blockade in lung cancer. Germline loops: CDR1 SGDLS, CDR2 YYNGEE. V was clipped by 4 bases and J by 0 bases; unmatched bases: 7. The CDR3 sequence is 16 residues long. The table came from immunoSEQ multiplex PCR; TCRdb's copy has only in-frame clones and leaves some out. The sample records fewer than 55,000 clones, approximately 85% being singletons. Patients had chemo-refractory metastatic non-small-cell lung cancer and received focal radiation plus CTLA-4 blockade that used ipilimumab. The sequenced sample was peripheral blood, obtained from a patient treated with radiotherapy plus ipilimumab. The sequence came from a human donor with non-small cell lung cancer whose response to radiotherapy plus ipilimumab could not be evaluated. The rearrangement uses TRBV9 and TRBJ1-3, with 7 nucleotides matching TRBD1. DNA of the CDR3: TGTGCCAGCAGCCCCCAAGGGGGCGGCTCTGGAAACACCATATATTTT. Amino acids: CASSPQGGGSGNTIYF.